This paragraph reports one TCR beta chain. The entry originates in a study of blood T cell repertoires in COVID-19. Study-wide context: Samples taken during acute and convalescent COVID-19 were collected in the United States, Italy and Spain. T cells, B-cell-depleted T cells, or PBMCs provided the cDNA or gDNA that served as material.

Under the authors' procedure: Reference gene primer amplification gave estimated nucleated cell counts. Generated by immunoSEQ multiplex PCR, the TCRdb table keeps only in-frame clones and is missing some. The D gene and trimming were derived from the DNA, and the V and J assignments and clone size from that table. Of under 200,000 clones listed, 85% to 90% are singletons. Unmatched junction bases numbered 3, after V lost 10 bases and J lost 0 bases. This CDR3 region has 14 residues. Per germline, CDR1 LGHDT and CDR2 YNNKEL (reference sequence). V gene TRBV3-1 (or the pseudogene TRBV3-2) combines with J gene TRBJ1-6; 7 bases agree with TRBD1. The receptor was derived from an elderly woman in a cohort sampled during active or convalescent COVID-19. The sequenced material came from peripheral blood. The CDR3 spells CATRQGSYNSPLHF. Here the CDR3 DNA reads TGTGCCACCAGACAGGGCTCCTATAATTCACCCCTCCACTTT.